A selection of T cell receptor beta chains follows, all from one sample in a study of patients and donors after allogeneic stem cell transplantation. A single record per CDR3 protein comes from TCRdb applying MiXCR to the RT-PCR reads. The table shows approximately 12,000 distinct CDR3 sequences, with roughly 24% occurring only once. Sequenced material: blood, either unsorted or a sorted T cell fraction (not recorded which). All receptors come from a human donor who was either an allogeneic HSCT recipient or a stem cell or donor lymphocyte infusion donor (not recorded which). It is not recorded whose cells these are; they may come from a transplant donor. The CDR3 runs from the conserved cysteine through the conserved F or W. A D gene is named only where the DNA matches it firmly. Size is omitted from some rows. Given values are once, few, many or a class for expanded clones.

v_call cdr3_length d_call clone_size cdr3_aa
TRBV19 13 TRBD1 - CASGRGTANGYTF
TRBV4-3 14 - few CASSQDRGDYGYTF
TRBV7-8 17 - - CASSLYLRETSTDTQYF
TRBV18 13 - many CASRGLSNYGYTF
TRBV6-1 13 - few CASSEGVRQPQHF
TRBV18 13 - - CASSPKTNTEAFF
TRBV5-1 15 TRBD1 - CASSLAGTGNEKLFF
TRBV5-6 14 - - CASSLGAGNSPLHF
TRBV7-8 15 - - CASSLIQGSTDTQYF
TRBV18 13 TRBD1 - CASSPDRVSPLHF